This passage covers 19 T cell receptor beta chains from one sample sequenced in a study of CD8+ T cells in alopecia areata. TCR sequencing used cDNA made by reverse transcription of extracted RNA. Using immunoSEQ multiplex PCR, the repertoire was profiled, and TCRdb retains in-frame clones only, with some absent. The sample contains about 270,000 clones, about three fifths of which appear only once. As to treatment: oral pan-JAK inhibitor, 5-10 mg twice daily. The starting material was CD4+ T cells sorted from blood, obtained around week 53, from a patient treated with tofacitinib. The receptors derive from a human donor with alopecia areata.

This clone was seen only a few times. The rearrangement links TRBV25-1 to TRBJ1-2; no firm D call. Germline lookup yields CDR1 MGHDK and CDR2 SYGVNS. The CDR3 is made up of 13 amino acids. V lost 4 bases and J 7 bases, leaving 13 bases between the germline ends. CDR3 nucleotides: TGTGCCAGCAGTGCCGGCAATCACCTTGGCTACACCTTC. Translated, it gives CASSAGNHLGYTF.

This chain uses TRBV29-1 with TRBJ2-5, with a tentative D call TRBD1 (5 bases). The J call is uncertain, as TRBJ2-7 better fits the DNA end. Germline V gene data show CDR1 as SQVTM and CDR2 as ANQGSEA. This CDR3 is built from 14 residues. CDR3 loop: CSVEDQGSSYEQYF. In DNA form, the CDR3 reads TGCAGCGTTGAAGATCAGGGCAGCTCCTACGAGCAGTACTTC.

This sequence joins TRBV7-9 and TRBJ2-6, with unresolved D. The CDR3 is made up of 15 amino acids. V gave up 6 bases and J gave up 0 bases, with 9 bases separating them. Germline V lookup: CDR1 SEHNR, CDR2 FQNEAQ (reference sequence). The CDR3: CASSTPDSGANVLTF. The CDR3, as DNA: TGTGCCAGCAGTACCCCGGACTCTGGGGCCAACGTCCTGACTTTC.

The chain is built from TRBV29-1 and TRBJ2-3; D gene uncertain. This CDR3 has 10 amino acids. Germline values: CDR1 SQVTM, CDR2 ANQGSEA. Here the CDR3 DNA reads TGCAGTAGCTTTGAAGATACGCAGTATTTT. Its translation is CSSFEDTQYF.

This chain joins TRBV30 and TRBJ1-1; no clear D. Per the germline V gene, CDR1 is GTSNPN and CDR2 is SVGIG (reference sequence). Trimming took 0 bases from V and 0 from J, leaving 11 bases between them. The CDR3 covers 15 residues. The CDR3 reads CAWSVLGPMNTEAFF. The CDR3 DNA reads TGTGCCTGGAGTGTACTAGGTCCGATGAACACTGAAGCTTTCTTT.

V is TRBV27 and J is TRBJ2-7; D is perhaps TRBD1 (5 bases). V gave up 5 bases and J gave up 1 base, with 12 bases separating them. This CDR3 has 14 residues. Germline CDR1 reads MNHEY; CDR2 reads SMNVEV (reference sequence). DNA of the CDR3: TGTGCCAGCAGTAGACTCGACAGATCCTACGAGCAGTACTTC. Amino acids: CASSRLDRSYEQYF.

The V call is TRBV10-3, the J call TRBJ2-3; D is ambiguous. Germline V CDR1 and CDR2: ENHRY, SYGVKD. The V gene lost 9 bases and the J gene lost 6 bases, with 10 bases spanning the gap. The CDR3 contains 11 residues. This CDR3 reads CAMGSLDTQYF. The CDR3 DNA reads as TGTGCCATGGGGTCTTTGGATACGCAGTATTTT.

CDR3 in amino acids: CASSPADTRQTEAFF. CDR3 bases: TGCGCCAGCAGCCCGGCGGACACACGACAAACTGAAGCTTTCTTT. The chain combines TRBV5-1 with TRBJ1-1; the D gene is possibly TRBD1 (5 bases). Germline V lookup: CDR1 SGHRS, CDR2 YFSETQ. The CDR3 is 15 amino acids. V lost 4 bases to trimming and J lost 5 bases, with 18 bases between them.

This clone was observed many times. The V and J genes are TRBV10-3 and TRBJ2-1; TRBD1 matches 8 bases. Germline assignment: CDR1 ENHRY and CDR2 SYGVKD. The CDR3 is 12 amino acids. After removal of 6 bases from V and 9 bases from J, the junction contained 4 bases not matched to a gene. The DNA for the CDR3 is TGTGCCATCAGGAAGGGACAGGCTGAGCAGTTCTTC. This gives the protein CAIRKGQAEQFF.

The gene calls are TRBV25-1 and TRBJ1-4; D is uncertain. With 1 base removed from V and 0 bases from J, the gap between germline ends came to 9 bases. This CDR3 is 16 amino acids long. Germline loops: CDR1 MGHDK, CDR2 SYGVNS. The CDR3 coding sequence is TGTGCCAGCAGTGAATCTGTTATTGCAACTAATGAAAAACTGTTTTTT. This encodes CASSESVIATNEKLFF.

This clone was seen a handful of times. Other nucleotide sequences from this sample produce the same CDR3. The rearrangement uses TRBV7-9 and TRBJ1-2; D is perhaps TRBD1 (5 bases). Trimming took off 1 base at V and 2 bases at J, with 5 bases between the two ends. CDR3 size: 13 residues. CDR1 is SEHNR, CDR2 FQNEAQ, per germline (reference sequence). CDR3: CASSLGTNYGYTF. In DNA form, the CDR3 reads TGTGCCAGCAGCTTAGGGACAAACTATGGCTACACCTTC.

The DNA of the CDR3 is TGTGCCAGCAGCGAGGCGACAGGGGATTATGCAGATACGCAGTATTTT. Amino acids: CASSEATGDYADTQYF. The rearrangement uses TRBV7-9 and TRBJ2-3; TRBD1 agrees at 8 bases. After removal of 5 bases from V and 4 bases from J, the junction contained 11 bases not matched to a gene. CDR3 size: 16 residues. CDR1 and CDR2 from the germline V gene are SEHNR and FQNEAQ (reference sequence).

This clone was observed a handful of times. The chain recombines TRBV7-8 with TRBJ2-2, with 9 bases identical to TRBD1. Germline trimming cut 7 bases from V and 4 bases from J; bases unmatched to any gene: 7. Germline CDR1 SGHVS, CDR2 FQNEAQ. The CDR3 runs 15 residues. CDR3 region: CASTPQGASTGELFF. The CDR3 region has the DNA TGTGCCAGCACTCCACAGGGGGCGAGCACCGGGGAGCTGTTTTTT.

The V and J genes are TRBV18 and TRBJ2-7; possible D gene TRBD1, 5 bases. CDR3 length: 11 residues. The germline V gene encodes CDR1 KGHSH and CDR2 LQKENI. The V end was cut by 6 bases, the J end by 7 bases, with 10 bases between. CDR3 amino acids: CASSPGFEQYF. The CDR3 DNA follows: TGTGCCAGCTCCCCAGGGTTTGAGCAGTACTTC.

The chain carries TRBV27 and TRBJ2-3, with 8 bases lining up with TRBD2. The CDR3 has 14 amino acids. J lost 8 bases, V lost 6 bases, and 10 bases had no gene match. Per germline, CDR1 MNHEY and CDR2 SMNVEV (reference sequence). CDR3 protein: CASSPPTGGATQYF. CDR3 sequence (DNA): TGTGCCAGCAGCCCCCCCACCGGGGGGGCTACGCAGTATTTT.

In this sample, this clone turned up a few times. This chain uses TRBV29-1 with TRBJ2-3; the match to TRBD2 covers 8 bases. The V segment lost 0 bases and the J segment 9 bases; nucleotides outside the gene matches: 8. This CDR3 is built from 14 residues. Germline CDR1 reads SQVTM; CDR2 reads ANQGSEA. The CDR3 region has the DNA TGCAGCGTTGAAGATCGGGAGGGGCATAGGACGCAGTATTTT. Encoded protein: CSVEDREGHRTQYF.

The chain is built from TRBV2 and TRBJ2-5; perhaps TRBD1 as D (5 bases). This CDR3 comprises 14 residues. Per the germline V gene, CDR1 is SNHLY and CDR2 is FYNNEI. V lost 0 bases and J lost 2, with 7 bases in between. CDR3 region: CASSEAAGQETQYF. The CDR3 DNA reads TGTGCCAGCAGTGAAGCGGCAGGGCAAGAGACCCAGTACTTC. The full variable domain, rest sourced from reference TRBV2 and TRBJ2-5, is EPEVTQTPSHQVTQMGQEVILRCVPISNHLYFYWYRQILGQKVEFLVSFYNNEISEKSEIFDDQFSVERPDGSNFTLKIRSTKLEDSAMYFCASSEAAGQETQYFGPGTRLLVL.

As to this clone: Other DNA sequences in this specimen translate into the identical CDR3. The genes are TRBV30 and TRBJ2-2; D is unresolved. CDR1 GTSNPN and CDR2 SVGIG come from the germline V gene (reference sequence). V was clipped by 5 bases and J by 2 bases, with 6 bases between them. The CDR3 sequence is 12 residues long. CDR3: CAWAGNTGELFF. The DNA of the CDR3 is TGTGCCTGGGCAGGAAACACCGGGGAGCTGTTTTTT.

A single count supports this clone. The J gene is TRBJ1-2, the V gene TRBV4-1; tentative D call: TRBD1 (6 bases). The V and J ends lost 1 base and 2 bases respectively, with 14 bases between them. The CDR3 has 16 residues. Looked up from germline, CDR1 is MGHRA and CDR2 is YSYEKL. For the CDR3, the DNA is TGCGCCAGCAGCCAAGGGGGGCAGGGCCGAAACTATGGCTACACCTTC. This sequence encodes CASSQGGQGRNYGYTF.